This T cell receptor beta chain was profiled in a study of blood T cell repertoires in COVID-19. Study summary: There were acute and convalescent COVID-19 samples, and they came from the United States, Italy and Spain. PBMCs, B-cell-depleted T cells, or T cells provided the cDNA or gDNA that made up the material.

Original processing methods: From reference gene primer amplification, estimates of nucleated cell counts were derived. The method was immunoSEQ multiplex PCR; TCRdb's version includes in-frame clones alone and lacks a portion of them. From that table come the V and J calls and clone size; the DNA was used to work out D and trimming. Of 250,000 to 350,000 clones listed, roughly 88% are singletons. The germline V gene has CDR1 SGDLS and CDR2 YYNGEE. V trimming: 3 bases; J trimming: 3 bases; junction bases outside the gene matches: 8. The CDR3 extends over 16 amino acids. This clonotype was sampled from a woman aged 25 to 39 who had recovered from COVID-19. Sequences were obtained from peripheral blood. V and J are TRBV9 and TRBJ1-4, with 7 nucleotides matching TRBD1. CDR3 residues: CASSATPGQPNEKLFF. CDR3 coding DNA: TGTGCCAGCAGCGCCACACCGGGACAGCCTAATGAAAAACTGTTTTTT.